This TCR beta chain stems from a study of blood T cell repertoires in COVID-19. Looking at the study overall: Italy, Spain and the United States were the sources of the convalescent and acute COVID-19 samples. From T cells, B-cell-depleted T cells, or PBMCs came the material, which was cDNA or gDNA.

Source study methods: Reference gene primers were amplified, and this amplification served to estimate nucleated cell counts. Only in-frame clones appear in the TCRdb table, and some are missing; sequencing was by immunoSEQ multiplex PCR. That table supplies the V and J calls and clone size; D and trimming were determined from the DNA. The sample lists about 230,000 clones, around 81% seen once, with 6.5% to 9% in the top ten. Germline CDR1 KGHSH, CDR2 LQKENI. This CDR3 is built from 17 residues. V was clipped by 3 bases and J by 4 bases; unmatched bases: 7. Patients of the Seattle cohort, enrolled during active infection, were followed longitudinally.

This clonotype originated in a woman older than 75 with COVID-19, enrolled during active disease. The rearrangement uses TRBV18 and TRBJ1-4, with TRBD1 matching 11 bases. The sample taken for sequencing was peripheral blood. CDR3 coding DNA: TGTGCCAGCTCACCCCCGGGACAGGGGGGGGATAATGAAAAACTGTTTTTT. Its translation is CASSPPGQGGDNEKLFF.